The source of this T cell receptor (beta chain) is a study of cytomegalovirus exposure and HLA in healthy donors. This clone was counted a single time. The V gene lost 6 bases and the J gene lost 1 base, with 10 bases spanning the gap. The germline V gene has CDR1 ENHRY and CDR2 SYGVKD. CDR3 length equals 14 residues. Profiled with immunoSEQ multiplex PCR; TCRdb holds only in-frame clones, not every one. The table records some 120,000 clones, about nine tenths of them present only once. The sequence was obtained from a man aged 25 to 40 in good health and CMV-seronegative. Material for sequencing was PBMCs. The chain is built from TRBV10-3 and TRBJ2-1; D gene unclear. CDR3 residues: CAISDSRSYNEQFF. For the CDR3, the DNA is TGTGCCATCAGCGACTCTCGATCCTACAATGAGCAGTTCTTC.